This T cell receptor beta chain is from a study of cytomegalovirus exposure and HLA in healthy donors. Study information: Early on, a data release was issued that held about 85 million unique TCRs from HLA-typed donors. Study findings and constraints: Sequencing probably produced one cluster of sequence variants that were highly shared. In a later analysis, a missense DCLRE1C variant was linked to TCR beta V- and J-gene trimming.

PCR involved 60 Vbeta and 13 Jbeta primers. The protocol was immunoSEQ multiplex PCR, while the TCRdb copy is restricted to in-frame clones and leaves out a portion. This table holds about 190,000 clones, about 77% found once. The table lists this clone with a few counts. What it recognizes is unknown. The ends were cut back, 3 bases at V and 7 bases at J, with 9 bases in the middle. The CDR3 sequence is 13 residues long. Looked up from germline, CDR1 is MGHDK and CDR2 is SYGVNS. This clonotype was sampled from a man in his thirties or forties in good health and CMV-seropositive. This chain uses TRBV25-1 with TRBJ1-4; unclear D gene. Sample: PBMCs. For the CDR3, the DNA is TGTGCCAGCAGTGACCCGTTCCTTGAAAAACTGTTTTTT. Encoded protein: CASSDPFLEKLFF.